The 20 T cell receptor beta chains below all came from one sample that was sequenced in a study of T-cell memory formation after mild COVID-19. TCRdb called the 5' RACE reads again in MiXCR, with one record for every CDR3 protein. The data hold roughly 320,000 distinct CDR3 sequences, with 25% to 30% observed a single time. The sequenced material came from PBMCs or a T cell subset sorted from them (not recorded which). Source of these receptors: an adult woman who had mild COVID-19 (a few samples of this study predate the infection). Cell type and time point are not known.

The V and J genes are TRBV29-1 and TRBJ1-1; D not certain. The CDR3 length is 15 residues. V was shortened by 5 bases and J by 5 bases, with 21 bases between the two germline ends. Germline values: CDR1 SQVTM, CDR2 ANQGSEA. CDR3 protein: CSVPGVYNLATEAFF. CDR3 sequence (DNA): TGCAGCGTTCCGGGCGTCTATAACCTAGCAACTGAAGCTTTCTTT.

The CDR3 bases are TGTGCCAGCAGGCCCGGACAGGGCGTTCAAGAGACCCAGTACTTC. Translation: CASRPGQGVQETQYF. This chain uses TRBV12-3 or TRBV12-4 with TRBJ2-5; 8 bases fit TRBD1. There are 15 residues in the CDR3. After removal of 6 bases from V and 2 bases from J, the junction contained 8 bases not matched to a gene.

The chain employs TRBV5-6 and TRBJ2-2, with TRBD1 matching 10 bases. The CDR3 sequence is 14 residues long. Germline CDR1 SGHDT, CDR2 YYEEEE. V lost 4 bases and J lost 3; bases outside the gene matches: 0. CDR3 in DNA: TGTGCCAGCAGCGGGACAGGGGACACCGGGGAGCTGTTTTTT. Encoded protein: CASSGTGDTGELFF.

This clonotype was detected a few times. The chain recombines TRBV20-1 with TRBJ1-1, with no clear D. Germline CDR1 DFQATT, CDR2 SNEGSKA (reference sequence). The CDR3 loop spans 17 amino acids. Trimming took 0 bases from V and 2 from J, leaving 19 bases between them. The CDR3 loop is CSARDAQTLLRNTEAFF. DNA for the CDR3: TGCAGTGCTAGAGATGCACAGACCTTACTTCGAAACACTGAAGCTTTCTTT.

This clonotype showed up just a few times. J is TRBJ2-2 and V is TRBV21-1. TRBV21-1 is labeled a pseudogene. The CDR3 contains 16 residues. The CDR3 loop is CASSKAAALNTGELFF. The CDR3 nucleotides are TGTGCCAGCAGCAAAGCGGCAGCCTTGAACACCGGGGAGCTGTTTTTT.

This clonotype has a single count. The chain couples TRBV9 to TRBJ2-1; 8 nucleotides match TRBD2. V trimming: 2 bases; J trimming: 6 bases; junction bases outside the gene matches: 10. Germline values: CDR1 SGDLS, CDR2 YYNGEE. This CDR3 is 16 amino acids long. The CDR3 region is CASSVYGGAGFNEQFF. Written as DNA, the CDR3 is TGTGCCAGCAGCGTCTACGGGGGGGCCGGGTTCAATGAGCAGTTCTTC.

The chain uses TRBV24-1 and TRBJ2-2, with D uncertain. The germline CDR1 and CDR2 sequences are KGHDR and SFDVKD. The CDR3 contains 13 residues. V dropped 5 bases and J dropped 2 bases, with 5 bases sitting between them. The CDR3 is CATSVLNTGELFF. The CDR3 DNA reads TGTGCCACCAGTGTCCTTAACACCGGGGAGCTGTTTTTT.

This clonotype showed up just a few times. CDR3 DNA: TGTGCCAGCTCACCCAAGACAGGGACCTCCTACGAGCAGTACTTC. Translating it yields CASSPKTGTSYEQYF. The chain is built from TRBV18 and TRBJ2-7; 7 positions agree with TRBD1. V shed 3 bases and J 0 bases; nucleotides not matched to a gene: 5. This CDR3 has 15 residues. Germline V gene sequence: CDR1 KGHSH, CDR2 LQKENI. Complete variable domain (other parts from reference TRBV18 and TRBJ2-7): NAGVMQNPRHLVRRRGQEARLRCSPMKGHSHVYWYRQLPEEGLKFMVYLQKENIIDESGMPKERFSAEFPKEGPSILRIQQVVRGDSAAYFCASSPKTGTSYEQYFGPGTRLTVT.

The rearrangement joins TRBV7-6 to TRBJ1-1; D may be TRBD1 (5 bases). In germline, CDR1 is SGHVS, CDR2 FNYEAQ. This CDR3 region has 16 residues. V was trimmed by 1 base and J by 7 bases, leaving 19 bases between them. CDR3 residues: CASSLEGPGRRDEAFF. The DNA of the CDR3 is TGTGCCAGCAGCTTAGAGGGGCCGGGCAGGAGGGATGAAGCTTTCTTT.

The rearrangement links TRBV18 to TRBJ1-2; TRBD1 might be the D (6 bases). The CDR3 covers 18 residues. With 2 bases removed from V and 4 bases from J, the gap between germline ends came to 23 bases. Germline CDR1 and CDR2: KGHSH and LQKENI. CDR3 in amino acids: CASSPIGDKTGSFYGYTF. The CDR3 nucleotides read TGTGCCAGCTCACCAATCGGGGATAAGACAGGATCCTTCTATGGCTACACCTTC.

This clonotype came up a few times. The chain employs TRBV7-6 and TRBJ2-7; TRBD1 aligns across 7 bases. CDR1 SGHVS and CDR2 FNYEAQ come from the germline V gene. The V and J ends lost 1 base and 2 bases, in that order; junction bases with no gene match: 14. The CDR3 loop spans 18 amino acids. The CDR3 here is CASSLGHPPGQAAYEQYF. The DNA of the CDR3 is TGTGCCAGCAGCTTAGGCCACCCCCCCGGACAGGCAGCCTACGAGCAGTACTTC. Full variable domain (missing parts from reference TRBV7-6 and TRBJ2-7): GAGVSQSPRYKVTKRGQDVALRCDPISGHVSLYWYRQALGQGPEFLTYFNYEAQQDKSGLPNDRFSAERPEGSISTLTIQRTEQRDSAMYRCASSLGHPPGQAAYEQYFGPGTRLTVT.

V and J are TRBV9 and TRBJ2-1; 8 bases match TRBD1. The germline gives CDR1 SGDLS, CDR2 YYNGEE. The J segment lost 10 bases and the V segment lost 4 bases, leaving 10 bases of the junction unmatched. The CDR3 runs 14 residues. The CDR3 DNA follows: TGTGCCAGCAGCAATAAGCCCAGGGGGCGGGAGCAGTTCTTC. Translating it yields CASSNKPRGREQFF.

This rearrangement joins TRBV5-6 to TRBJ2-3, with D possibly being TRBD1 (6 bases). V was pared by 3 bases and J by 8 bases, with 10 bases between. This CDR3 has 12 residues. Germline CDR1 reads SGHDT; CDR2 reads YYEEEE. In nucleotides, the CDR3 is TGTGCCAGCAGCTCGACAGGTCCTACGCAGTATTTT. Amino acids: CASSSTGPTQYF.

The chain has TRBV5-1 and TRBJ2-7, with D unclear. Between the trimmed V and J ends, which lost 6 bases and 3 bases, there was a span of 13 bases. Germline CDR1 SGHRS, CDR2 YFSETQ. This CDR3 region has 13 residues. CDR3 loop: CASNFAPYYEQYF. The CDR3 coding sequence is TGCGCCAGCAACTTCGCTCCATACTACGAGCAGTACTTC. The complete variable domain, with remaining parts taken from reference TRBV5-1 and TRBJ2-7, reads KAGVTQTPRYLIKTRGQQVTLSCSPISGHRSVSWYQQTPGQGLQFLFEYFSETQRNKGNFPGRFSGRQFSNSRSEMNVSTLELGDSALYLCASNFAPYYEQYFGPGTRLTVT.

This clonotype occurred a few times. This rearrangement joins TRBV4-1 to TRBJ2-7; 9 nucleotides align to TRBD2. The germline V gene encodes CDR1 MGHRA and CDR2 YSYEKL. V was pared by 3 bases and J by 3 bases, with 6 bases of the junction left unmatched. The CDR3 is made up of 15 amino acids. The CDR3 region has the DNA TGCGCCAGCAGCCACGTAGCGGGGGCCATCTACGAGCAGTACTTC. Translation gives CASSHVAGAIYEQYF.

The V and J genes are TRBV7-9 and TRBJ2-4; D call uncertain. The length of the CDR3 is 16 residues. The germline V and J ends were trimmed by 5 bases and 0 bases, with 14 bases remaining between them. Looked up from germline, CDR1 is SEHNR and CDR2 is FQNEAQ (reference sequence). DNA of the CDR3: TGTGCCAGCAGCCGCCCCGTTACAGTAGCCAAAAACATTCAGTACTTC. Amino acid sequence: CASSRPVTVAKNIQYF.

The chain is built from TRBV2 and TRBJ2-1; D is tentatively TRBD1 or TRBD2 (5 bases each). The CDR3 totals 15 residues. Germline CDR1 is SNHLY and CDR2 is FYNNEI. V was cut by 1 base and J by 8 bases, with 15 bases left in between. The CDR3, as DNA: TGTGCCAGCAGTGAAGTCCCTAACTTGGGGGATGAGCAGTTCTTC. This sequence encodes CASSEVPNLGDEQFF.

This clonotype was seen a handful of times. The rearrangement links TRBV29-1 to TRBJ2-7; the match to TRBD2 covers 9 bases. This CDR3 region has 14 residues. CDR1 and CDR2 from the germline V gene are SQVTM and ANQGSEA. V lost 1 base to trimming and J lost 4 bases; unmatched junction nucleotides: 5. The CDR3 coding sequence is TGCAGCGTTGAAGGCGGGAGGGCCGGGTACGAGCAGTACTTC. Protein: CSVEGGRAGYEQYF.

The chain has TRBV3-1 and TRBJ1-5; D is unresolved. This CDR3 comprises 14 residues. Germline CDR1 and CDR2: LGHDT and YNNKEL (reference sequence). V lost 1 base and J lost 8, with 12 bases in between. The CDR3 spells CASSQGPGIKPQHF. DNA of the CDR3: TGTGCCAGCAGCCAAGGCCCGGGAATCAAGCCCCAGCATTTT.

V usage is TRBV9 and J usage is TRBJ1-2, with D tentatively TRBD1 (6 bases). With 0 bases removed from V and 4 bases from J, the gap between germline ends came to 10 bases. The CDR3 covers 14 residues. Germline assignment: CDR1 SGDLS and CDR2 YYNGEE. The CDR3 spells CASSVADRSYGYTF. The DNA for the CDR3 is TGTGCCAGCAGCGTAGCCGACAGGAGCTATGGCTACACCTTC.